The clone carrying this T cell receptor (beta chain) was detected many times. This sample was taken from a study of metastatic and nonmetastatic thyroid tumors. TCRdb re-analyzed the PCR reads using MiXCR. Altogether about 13,000 clones are present, roughly a quarter being singletons, with the ten largest covering roughly 60%. J was trimmed by 0 bases and V by 1 base; bases with no gene match: 1. This CDR3 contains 17 residues. CDR1 is LGHNT, CDR2 FRNRAP, per germline. No patient had received any treatment before thyroid surgery. The TCR sequence derives from a male donor with papillary thyroid cancer or a benign thyroid nodule (not recorded which). Some clones in this sample may be carry-over from other donors' samples. This chain joins TRBV12-5 and TRBJ2-1; 12 bases are a match to TRBD2. The material sequenced was blood. The CDR3, as DNA: TGTGCTAGTGGTTTGGCTAGCGGGAGGGACTCCTACAATGAGCAGTTCTTC. This gives the protein CASGLASGRDSYNEQFF. The whole variable domain, filled in from reference TRBV12-5 and TRBJ2-1, reads DARVTQTPRHKVTEMGQEVTMRCQPILGHNTVFWYRQTMMQGLELLAYFRNRAPLDDSGMPKDRFSAEMPDATLATLKIQPSEPRDSAVYFCASGLASGRDSYNEQFFGPGTRLTVL.